A single sample gave rise to the 3 T cell receptor beta chains below, sequenced in a study of molecular identifiers for immune sequencing clone quantification. TCRdb called the PCR reads again in MiXCR, with one record for every CDR3 protein. The sample shows over 35,000 distinct CDR3 sequences, approximately 25% of them seen only once. Specimen: naive CD8+ T cells from blood, with Jurkat cell RNA spiked in. The subset denotes: FACS-sorted CD8+CD4-CCR7+CD45RA+ naive T cells. The receptors were sampled from a human donor in good health. Some libraries in this study had Jurkat cell RNA spiked in.

The chain uses TRBV4-2 and TRBJ2-1; 7 bases line up with TRBD1. V was clipped by 1 base and J by 0 bases; unmatched bases: 9. Germline-derived CDR1 and CDR2 are LGHNA and YNFKEQ. The CDR3 is 18 residues long. The CDR3 region is CASSQGAVQGSSYNEQFF. Here the CDR3 DNA reads TGTGCCAGCAGCCAAGGAGCGGTACAGGGGAGCTCCTACAATGAGCAGTTCTTC.

By share, this clonotype counts as medium-sized. V is TRBV7-2 and J is TRBJ2-3; D remains ambiguous. The V gene lost 2 bases and the J gene lost 4 bases, with 10 bases spanning the gap. The CDR3 loop spans 14 amino acids. CDR1 and CDR2 from the germline V gene are SGHTA and FQGNSA. In nucleotides, the CDR3 is TGTGCCAGCAGCTTACCGTTTAGTGCAGATACGCAGTATTTT. Its protein product is CASSLPFSADTQYF.

The chain employs TRBV7-9 and TRBJ2-1, with D possibly TRBD1 on 6 matching bases. This CDR3 contains 17 residues. V gave up 5 bases and J gave up 4 bases, with 21 bases separating them. Germline assignment: CDR1 SEHNR and CDR2 FQNEAQ (reference sequence). The CDR3 sequence is CASSPRLGQRGYNEQFF. Here the CDR3 DNA reads TGTGCCAGCAGCCCTCGTCTCGGACAGAGGGGGTACAATGAGCAGTTCTTC.